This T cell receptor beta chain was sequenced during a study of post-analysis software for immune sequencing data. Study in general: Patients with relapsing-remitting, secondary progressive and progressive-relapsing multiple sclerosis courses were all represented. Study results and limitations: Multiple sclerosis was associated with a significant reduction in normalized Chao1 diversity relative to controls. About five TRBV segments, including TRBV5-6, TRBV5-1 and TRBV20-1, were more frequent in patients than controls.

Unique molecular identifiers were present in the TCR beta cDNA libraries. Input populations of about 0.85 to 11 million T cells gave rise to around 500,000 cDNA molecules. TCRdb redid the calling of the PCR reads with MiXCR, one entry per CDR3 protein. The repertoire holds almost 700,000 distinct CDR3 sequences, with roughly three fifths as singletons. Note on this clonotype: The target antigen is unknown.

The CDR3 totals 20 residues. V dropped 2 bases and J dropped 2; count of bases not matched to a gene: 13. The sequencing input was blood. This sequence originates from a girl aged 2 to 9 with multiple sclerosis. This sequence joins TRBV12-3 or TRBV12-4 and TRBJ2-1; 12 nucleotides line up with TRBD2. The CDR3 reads CASSLISGSSGGATYNEQFF. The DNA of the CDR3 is TGTGCCAGCAGTTTAATATCCGGGTCTAGCGGGGGGGCAACCTACAATGAGCAGTTCTTC.